The 19 T cell receptor beta chains reported below all come from one sample, sequenced in a study of blood T cell repertoires in COVID-19 (dated by TCRdb to 2019 to 2021). Library preparation was by the immunoSEQ multiplex PCR assay. This is the immuneACCESS table as TCRdb keeps it, with only in-frame sequences that have V and J called. A part of the clones is gone; compared with another copy, unresolved V genes explain less than half, and the rest is unexplained. Here the sample has about 370,000 clones; approximately 87% occur a single time. Of the sample, 10% is held by the ten largest clones. Input material: peripheral blood. The receptors come from a woman in her 30s with COVID-19, enrolled during active disease.

The V call is TRBV27, the J call TRBJ2-1; no firm D call. The CDR3 length is 13 residues. Trimming removed 10 bases at V and 6 bases at J, with 16 bases between. CDR1 MNHEY and CDR2 SMNVEV come from the germline V gene (reference sequence). This CDR3 reads CATGRKEFNEQFF. DNA of the CDR3: TGTGCCACCGGTCGTAAGGAGTTCAATGAGCAGTTCTTC.

The J gene is TRBJ2-1, the V gene TRBV19; D ambiguous. The CDR3 totals 16 residues. V lost 2 bases, J lost 0 bases, and 11 bases lay in between. Germline V gene data show CDR1 as LNHDA and CDR2 as SQIVND (reference sequence). The chain's CDR3 is CASSIKPPSSYNEQFF. Written as DNA, the CDR3 is TGTGCCAGTAGTATAAAACCGCCGAGCTCCTACAATGAGCAGTTCTTC.

This sequence joins TRBV7-2 and TRBJ2-7; 15 bases map to TRBD2. The germline CDR1 and CDR2 sequences are SGHTA and FQGNSA. CDR3 length equals 18 residues. V trimming: 5 bases; J trimming: 1 base; junction bases outside the gene matches: 9. The CDR3 DNA sequence: TGTGCCAGCAGCCCCCGGACTAGCGGGAGGGCAGGGTCCTACGAGCAGTACTTC. Translating gives CASSPRTSGRAGSYEQYF.

The DNA of the CDR3 is TGTGCCACCAGTGATTTGTATGGAGACCTGGCGGATACGCAGTATTTT. This translates into CATSDLYGDLADTQYF. The rearrangement uses TRBV24-1 and TRBJ2-3; no firm D call. The germline V and J ends were trimmed by 0 bases and 6 bases, with 15 bases remaining between them. The CDR3 covers 16 residues. Germline CDR1 KGHDR, CDR2 SFDVKD.

This clone was observed a single time. The J gene is TRBJ1-6, the V gene TRBV7-9; 9 bases are a match to TRBD1. This CDR3 spans 15 amino acids. Germline-derived CDR1 and CDR2 are SEHNR and FQNEAQ (reference sequence). The trim removed 4 bases at V and 4 bases at J, leaving 2 bases unmatched. Here the CDR3 reads CASSSDRGYNSPLHF. The CDR3 DNA is TGTGCCAGCAGCTCGGACAGGGGATATAATTCACCCCTCCACTTT.

The chain links TRBV6-1 to TRBJ2-4, with a possible D match to TRBD2 (6 bases). Between the trimmed V and J ends, which lost 4 bases and 0 bases, there was a span of 16 bases. The CDR3 covers 17 residues. Per the germline V gene, CDR1 is MNHNS and CDR2 is SASEGT. CDR3 DNA sequence: TGTGCCAGCAGTGCCTCCCTGGGGGGTGCAGCCAAAAACATTCAGTACTTC. Translation gives CASSASLGGAAKNIQYF.

The chain has TRBV12-5 and TRBJ2-1; D is possibly TRBD2 (5 bases). With 3 bases removed from V and 1 base from J, the gap between germline ends came to 7 bases. There are 14 residues in the CDR3. Germline CDR1 reads LGHNT; CDR2 reads FRNRAP. This CDR3 reads CASGLSGSYNEQFF. CDR3 nucleotides: TGTGCTAGTGGTTTAAGCGGATCCTACAATGAGCAGTTCTTC.

The rearrangement joins TRBV19 to TRBJ1-3; TRBD1 is a possible D gene (6 bases). The CDR3 extends over 15 amino acids. The germline V gene has CDR1 LNHDA and CDR2 SQIVND (reference sequence). V was trimmed by 3 bases and J by 5 bases, leaving 14 bases between them. The CDR3 DNA is TGTGCCAGTAGTATCTCCGGGACAACGAGAAACACCATATATTTT. Amino acid sequence: CASSISGTTRNTIYF.

This chain joins TRBV18 and TRBJ2-2; D ambiguous. From germline, CDR1 is KGHSH and CDR2 LQKENI. CDR3 length equals 14 residues. Trimming stripped 1 base from V and 4 bases from J, with 7 bases between. The CDR3 DNA reads TGTGCCAGCTCACCACTCCTAACCACCGGGGAGCTGTTTTTT. Its translation: CASSPLLTTGELFF.

The V and J genes are TRBV5-8 and TRBJ1-1; the D is unclear. Per germline, CDR1 SGHTS and CDR2 YDEGEE. The ends were cut back, 3 bases at V and 6 bases at J, with 12 bases in the middle. The CDR3 has 13 residues. CDR3 DNA sequence: TGTGCCAGCAGCTGGCGGGCAATCCCTGAAGCTTTCTTT. It is translated as CASSWRAIPEAFF.

This clone was picked up one time. This chain uses TRBV27 with TRBJ2-1; TRBD2 might be the D (7 bases). The germline V gene has CDR1 MNHEY and CDR2 SMNVEV (reference sequence). This CDR3 has 14 residues. The ends were cut back, 7 bases at V and 1 base at J, with 11 bases in the middle. In DNA form, the CDR3 reads TGTGCCAGCAACAAGGGGGGGTCCTACAATGAGCAGTTCTTC. Translation: CASNKGGSYNEQFF.

This clone was seen a few times. The chain has TRBV11-2 and TRBJ2-7, with 7 bases aligning to TRBD1. The CDR3 sequence is 13 residues long. The V gene's germline CDR1 is SGHAT and CDR2 FQNNGV. The V and J ends lost 10 bases and 1 base, in that order; junction bases with no gene match: 7. As DNA, the CDR3 is TGTGCCACCAACAGGGGCTCATCCTACGAGCAGTACTTC. This codes for CATNRGSSYEQYF.

The V and J genes are TRBV9 and TRBJ1-1; TRBD1 matches at 8 bases. After removal of 3 bases from V and 3 bases from J, the junction contained 4 bases not matched to a gene. This CDR3 contains 14 residues. Germline loops: CDR1 SGDLS, CDR2 YYNGEE. The CDR3 sequence: CASSEDRDDTEAFF. The CDR3 nucleotides are TGTGCCAGCAGCGAGGACAGGGATGACACTGAAGCTTTCTTT.

This sequence joins TRBV2 and TRBJ2-1, with 13 bases matching TRBD2. The trim removed 7 bases at V and 5 bases at J, leaving 14 bases unmatched. The CDR3 contains 18 residues. The germline V gene encodes CDR1 SNHLY and CDR2 FYNNEI. This CDR3 reads CASIPQGGLAGNHNEQFF. The CDR3 DNA reads as TGTGCCAGCATCCCCCAAGGGGGACTAGCGGGAAACCACAATGAGCAGTTCTTC.

This clone was counted a few times. The V call is TRBV27, the J call TRBJ1-1; D is unresolved. Trimming stripped 5 bases from V and 3 bases from J, with 10 bases between. The CDR3 contains 13 residues. Germline V lookup: CDR1 MNHEY, CDR2 SMNVEV (reference sequence). The CDR3 DNA reads as TGTGCCAGCAGTCCGTACAGCCACACTGAAGCTTTCTTT. It encodes CASSPYSHTEAFF.

This clone was seen more than once but under ten times. CDR3 protein: CASSPSRTGAPQALHF. DNA of the CDR3: TGTGCCAGCTCACCAAGCAGGACAGGGGCACCTCAGGCCCTCCACTTT. The chain couples TRBV18 to TRBJ1-6; 9 positions match TRBD1. Losses at the gene ends were 2 bases for V and 14 bases for J; bases not matched to a gene: 13. The germline gives CDR1 KGHSH, CDR2 LQKENI. The CDR3 loop spans 16 amino acids.

J is TRBJ2-7 and V is TRBV20-1; TRBD1 matches at 7 bases. Trimming removed 3 bases from V and 1 base from J; junction bases left unmatched: 6. This CDR3 is 14 amino acids long. Germline CDR1 reads DFQATT; CDR2 reads SNEGSKA (reference sequence). The DNA of the CDR3 is TGCAGTGCTAGTAAGGGGGCCCCTTCCTACGAGCAGTACTTC. Translating it yields CSASKGAPSYEQYF.

The V gene is TRBV24-1, the J gene TRBJ2-1; perhaps TRBD1 as D (6 bases). Germline values: CDR1 KGHDR, CDR2 SFDVKD. The germline V and J ends were trimmed by 5 bases and 10 bases, with 14 bases remaining between them. This CDR3 comprises 13 residues. CDR3 in amino acids: CATSVHSRGEQFF. The CDR3 DNA sequence: TGTGCCACCAGTGTCCATTCAAGGGGGGAGCAGTTCTTC.

The gene calls are TRBV19 and TRBJ1-2; TRBD1 matches 7 bases. Germline V CDR1 and CDR2: LNHDA, SQIVND (reference sequence). The CDR3 has 13 amino acids. J was trimmed by 5 bases and V by 4 bases; bases with no gene match: 4. The CDR3 protein is CASSTRDRYGYTF. CDR3 in DNA: TGTGCCAGTAGTACCCGGGACAGATATGGCTACACCTTC.